Sequencing of this T cell receptor beta chain was carried out in a study of blood T cell repertoires in COVID-19. Here immunoSEQ multiplex PCR was the method, and the copy in TCRdb shows in-frame clones only, minus some. The sample lists about 160,000 clones; about 93% were seen once. V trimming: 1 base; J trimming: 7 bases; junction bases outside the gene matches: 6. This CDR3 is 15 amino acids long. Germline V CDR1 and CDR2: MGHDK, SYGVNS. The receptor was isolated from a woman aged 45-59 years with acute or convalescent COVID-19. J is TRBJ1-4 and V is TRBV25-1; 7 nucleotides agree with TRBD1. The sample taken for sequencing was peripheral blood. The CDR3 nucleotides read TGTGCCAGCAGTGAATCCTGGGACAGATCTGAAAAACTGTTTTTT. Its protein is CASSESWDRSEKLFF. The full variable domain, rest sourced from reference TRBV25-1 and TRBJ1-4, is EADIYQTPRYLVIGTGKKITLECSQTMGHDKMYWYQQDPGMELHLIHYSYGVNSTEKGDLSSESTVSRIRTEHFPLTLESARPSHTSQYLCASSESWDRSEKLFFGSGTQLSVL.